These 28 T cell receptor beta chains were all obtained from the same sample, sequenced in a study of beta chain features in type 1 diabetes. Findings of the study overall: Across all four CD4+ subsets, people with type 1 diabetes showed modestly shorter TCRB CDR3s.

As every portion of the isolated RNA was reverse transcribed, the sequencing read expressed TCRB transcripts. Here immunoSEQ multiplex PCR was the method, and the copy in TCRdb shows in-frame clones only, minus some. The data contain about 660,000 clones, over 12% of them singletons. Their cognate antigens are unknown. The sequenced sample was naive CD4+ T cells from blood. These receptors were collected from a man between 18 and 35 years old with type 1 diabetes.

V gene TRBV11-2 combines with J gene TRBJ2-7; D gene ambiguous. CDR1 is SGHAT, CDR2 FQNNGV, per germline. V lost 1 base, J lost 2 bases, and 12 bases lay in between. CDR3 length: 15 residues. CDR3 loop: CASSLGAVTPYEQYF. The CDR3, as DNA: TGTGCCAGCAGCTTAGGGGCAGTTACACCCTACGAGCAGTACTTC.

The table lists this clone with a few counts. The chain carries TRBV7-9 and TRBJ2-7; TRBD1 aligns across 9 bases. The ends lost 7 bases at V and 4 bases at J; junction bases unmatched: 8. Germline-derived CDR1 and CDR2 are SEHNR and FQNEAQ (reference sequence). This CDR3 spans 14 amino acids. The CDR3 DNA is TGTGCCAGCACACACCGGGACAGGGATTACGAGCAGTACTTC. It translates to CASTHRDRDYEQYF.

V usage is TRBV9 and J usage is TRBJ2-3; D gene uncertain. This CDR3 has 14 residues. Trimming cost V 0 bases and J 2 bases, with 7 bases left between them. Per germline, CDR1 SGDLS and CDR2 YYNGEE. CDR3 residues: CASSVAHSTDTQYF. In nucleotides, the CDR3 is TGTGCCAGCAGCGTAGCTCACTCCACAGATACGCAGTATTTT. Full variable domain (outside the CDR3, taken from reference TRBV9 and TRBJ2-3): DSGVTQTPKHLITATGQRVTLRCSPRSGDLSVYWYQQSLDQGLQFLIQYYNGEERAKGNILERFSAQQFPDLHSELNLSSLELGDSALYFCASSVAHSTDTQYFGPGTRLTVL.

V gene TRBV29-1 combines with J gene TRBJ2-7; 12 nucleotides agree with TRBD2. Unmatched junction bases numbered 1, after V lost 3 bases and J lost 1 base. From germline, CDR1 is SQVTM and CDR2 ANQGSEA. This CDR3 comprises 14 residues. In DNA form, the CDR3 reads TGCAGCGTTGAGGGACTAGCGGGTTCCTACGAGCAGTACTTC. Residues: CSVEGLAGSYEQYF.

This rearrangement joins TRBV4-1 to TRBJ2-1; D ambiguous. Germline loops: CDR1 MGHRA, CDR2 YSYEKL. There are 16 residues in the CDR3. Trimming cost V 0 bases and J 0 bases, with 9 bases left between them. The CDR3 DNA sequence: TGCGCCAGCAGCCAAGACCGGCTGAGCTCCTACAATGAGCAGTTCTTC. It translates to CASSQDRLSSYNEQFF.

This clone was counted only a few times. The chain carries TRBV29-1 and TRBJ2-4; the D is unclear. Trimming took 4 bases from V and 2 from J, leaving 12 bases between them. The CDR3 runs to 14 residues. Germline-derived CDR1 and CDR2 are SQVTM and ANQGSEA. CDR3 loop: CSVALSGSKNIQYF. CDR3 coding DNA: TGCAGCGTTGCGCTCTCTGGGTCCAAAAACATTCAGTACTTC.

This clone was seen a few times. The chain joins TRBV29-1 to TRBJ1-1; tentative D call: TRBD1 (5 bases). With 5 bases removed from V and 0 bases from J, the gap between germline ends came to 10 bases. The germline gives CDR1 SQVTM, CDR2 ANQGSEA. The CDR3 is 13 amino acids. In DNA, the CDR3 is TGCAGCGTTATGGGACGGTTGAACACTGAAGCTTTCTTT. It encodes CSVMGRLNTEAFF.

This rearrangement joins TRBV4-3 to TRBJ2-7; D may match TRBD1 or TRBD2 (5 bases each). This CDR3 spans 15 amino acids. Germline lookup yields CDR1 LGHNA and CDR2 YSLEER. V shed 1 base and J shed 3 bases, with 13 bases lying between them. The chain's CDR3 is CASSQAEGILYEQYF. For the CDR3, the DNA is TGCGCCAGCAGCCAAGCTGAGGGGATACTCTACGAGCAGTACTTC.

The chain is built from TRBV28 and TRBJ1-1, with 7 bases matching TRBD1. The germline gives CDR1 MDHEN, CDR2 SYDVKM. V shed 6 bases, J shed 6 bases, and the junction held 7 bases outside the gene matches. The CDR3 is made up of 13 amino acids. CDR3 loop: CASRLTGDAEAFF. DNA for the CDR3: TGTGCCAGCAGGCTTACAGGGGACGCTGAAGCTTTCTTT.

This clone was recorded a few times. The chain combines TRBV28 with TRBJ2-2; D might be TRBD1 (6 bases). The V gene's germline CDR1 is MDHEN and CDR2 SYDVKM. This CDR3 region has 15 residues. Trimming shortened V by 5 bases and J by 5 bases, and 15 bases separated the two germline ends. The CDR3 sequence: CASSPGTPITGELFF. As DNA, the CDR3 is TGTGCCAGCAGTCCCGGGACACCTATTACCGGGGAGCTGTTTTTT.

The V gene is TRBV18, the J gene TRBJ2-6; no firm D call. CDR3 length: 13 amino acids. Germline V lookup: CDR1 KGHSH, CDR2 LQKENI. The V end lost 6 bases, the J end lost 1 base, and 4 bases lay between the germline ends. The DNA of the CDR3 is TGTGCCAGCTCCGAATCTGGGGCCAACGTCCTGACTTTC. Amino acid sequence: CASSESGANVLTF.

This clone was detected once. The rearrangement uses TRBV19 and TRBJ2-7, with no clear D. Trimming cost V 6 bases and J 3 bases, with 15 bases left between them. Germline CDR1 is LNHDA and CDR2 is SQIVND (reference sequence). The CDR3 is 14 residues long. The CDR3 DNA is TGTGCCAGTAGCCCGTCCGGGCAGAGCTACGAGCAGTACTTC. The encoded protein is CASSPSGQSYEQYF.

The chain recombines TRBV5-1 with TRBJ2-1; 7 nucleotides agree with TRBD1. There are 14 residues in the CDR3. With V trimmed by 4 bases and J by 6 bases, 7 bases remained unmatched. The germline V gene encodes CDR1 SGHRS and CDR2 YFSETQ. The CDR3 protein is CASSPTDRRNEQFF. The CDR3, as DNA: TGCGCCAGCAGCCCCACGGACAGGCGCAATGAGCAGTTCTTC. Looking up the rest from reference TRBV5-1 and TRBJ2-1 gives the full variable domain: KAGVTQTPRYLIKTRGQQVTLSCSPISGHRSVSWYQQTPGQGLQFLFEYFSETQRNKGNFPGRFSGRQFSNSRSEMNVSTLELGDSALYLCASSPTDRRNEQFFGPGTRLTVL.

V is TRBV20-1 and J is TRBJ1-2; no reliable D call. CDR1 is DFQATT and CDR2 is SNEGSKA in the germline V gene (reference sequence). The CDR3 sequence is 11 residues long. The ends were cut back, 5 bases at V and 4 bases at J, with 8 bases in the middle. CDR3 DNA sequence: TGCAGTGCTGCGGAAGCCTATGGCTACACCTTC. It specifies CSAAEAYGYTF.

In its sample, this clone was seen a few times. In DNA form, the CDR3 reads TGTGCCAGCAGCGCGGCGTGGACTAGCGGGGGTAAGAAGTACTTC. Encoded protein: CASSAAWTSGGKKYF. The chain is built from TRBV13 and TRBJ2-7; TRBD2 aligns across 13 bases. Germline V gene data show CDR1 as PRHDT and CDR2 as FYEKMQ (reference sequence). CDR3 length: 15 residues. The V gene end was trimmed by 5 bases and the J gene end by 11 bases; junction bases not matched to a gene: 12.

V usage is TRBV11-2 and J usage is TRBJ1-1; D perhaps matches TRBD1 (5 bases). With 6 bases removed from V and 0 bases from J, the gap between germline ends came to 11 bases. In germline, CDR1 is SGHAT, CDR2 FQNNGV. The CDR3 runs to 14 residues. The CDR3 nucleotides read TGTGCCAGCAGAGCCGGGGCGATGAACACTGAAGCTTTCTTT. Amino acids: CASRAGAMNTEAFF.

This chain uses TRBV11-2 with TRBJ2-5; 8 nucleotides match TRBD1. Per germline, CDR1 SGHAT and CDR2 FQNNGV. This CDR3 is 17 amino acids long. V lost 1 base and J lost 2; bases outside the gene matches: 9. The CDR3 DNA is TGTGCCAGCAGCTTAGGACAGGGGACGTGGTCACAAGAGACCCAGTACTTC. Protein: CASSLGQGTWSQETQYF.

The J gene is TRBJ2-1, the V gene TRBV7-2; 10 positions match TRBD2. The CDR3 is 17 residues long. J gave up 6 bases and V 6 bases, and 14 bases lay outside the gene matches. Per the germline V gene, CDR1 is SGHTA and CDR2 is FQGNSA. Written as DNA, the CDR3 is TGTGCCAGCAGGGGGATATGGCAACTAGCGGGAACCAATGAGCAGTTCTTC. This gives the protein CASRGIWQLAGTNEQFF. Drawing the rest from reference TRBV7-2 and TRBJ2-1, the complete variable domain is GAGVSQSPSNKVTEKGKDVELRCDPISGHTALYWYRQSLGQGLEFLIYFQGNSAPDKSGLPSDRFSAERTGGSVSTLTIQRTQQEDSAVYLCASRGIWQLAGTNEQFFGPGTRLTVL.

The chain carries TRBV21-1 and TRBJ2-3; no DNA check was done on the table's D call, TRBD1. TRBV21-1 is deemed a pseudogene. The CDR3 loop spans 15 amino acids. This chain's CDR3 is CASMGQGRHTDTQYF. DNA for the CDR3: TGTGCCAGCATGGGGCAGGGAAGACACACAGATACGCAGTATTTT.

CDR3 DNA sequence: TGTGCCAGCAGTGGAGGGGGCTATCAGCCCCAGCATTTT. This translates into CASSGGGYQPQHF. The rearrangement links TRBV2 to TRBJ1-5; 7 positions match TRBD1. Looked up from germline, CDR1 is SNHLY and CDR2 is FYNNEI. This CDR3 contains 13 residues. The J segment lost 5 bases and the V segment lost 4 bases, leaving 2 bases of the junction unmatched.

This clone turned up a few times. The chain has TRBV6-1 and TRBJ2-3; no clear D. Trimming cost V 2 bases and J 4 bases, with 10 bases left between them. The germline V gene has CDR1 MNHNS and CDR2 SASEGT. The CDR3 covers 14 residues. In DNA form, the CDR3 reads TGTGCCAGCAGTGAAAGCCCCCTTCCAGATACGCAGTATTTT. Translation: CASSESPLPDTQYF.

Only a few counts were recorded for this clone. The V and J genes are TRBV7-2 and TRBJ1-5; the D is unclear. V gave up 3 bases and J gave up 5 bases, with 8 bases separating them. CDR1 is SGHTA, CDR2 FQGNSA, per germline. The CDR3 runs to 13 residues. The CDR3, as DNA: TGTGCCAGCAGCTTGGACGGTCATCAGCCCCAGCATTTT. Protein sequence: CASSLDGHQPQHF.

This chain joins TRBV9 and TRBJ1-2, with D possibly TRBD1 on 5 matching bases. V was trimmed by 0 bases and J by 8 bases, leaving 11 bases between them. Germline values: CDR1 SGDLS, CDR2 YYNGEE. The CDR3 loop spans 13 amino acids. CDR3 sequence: CASSVGQGGGYTF. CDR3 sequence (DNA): TGTGCCAGCAGCGTAGGTCAGGGCGGAGGCTACACCTTC.

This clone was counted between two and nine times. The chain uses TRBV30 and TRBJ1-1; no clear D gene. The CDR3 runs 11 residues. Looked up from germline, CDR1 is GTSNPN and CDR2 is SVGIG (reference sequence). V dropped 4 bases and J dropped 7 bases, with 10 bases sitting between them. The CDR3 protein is CAWIMGGEAFF. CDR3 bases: TGTGCCTGGATAATGGGCGGTGAAGCTTTCTTT.

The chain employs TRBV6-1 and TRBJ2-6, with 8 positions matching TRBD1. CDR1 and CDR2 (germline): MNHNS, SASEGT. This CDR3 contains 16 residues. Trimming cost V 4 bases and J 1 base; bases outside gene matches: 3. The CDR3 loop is CASSGQGASGANVLTF. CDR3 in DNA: TGTGCCAGCAGTGGTCAGGGGGCGTCTGGGGCCAACGTCCTGACTTTC.

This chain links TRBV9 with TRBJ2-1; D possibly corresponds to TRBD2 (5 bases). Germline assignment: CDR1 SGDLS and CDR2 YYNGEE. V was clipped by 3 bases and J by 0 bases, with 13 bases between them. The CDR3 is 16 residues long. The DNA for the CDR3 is TGTGCCAGCAGCGGACTGGTTGGGAGCTCCTACAATGAGCAGTTCTTC. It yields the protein CASSGLVGSSYNEQFF.

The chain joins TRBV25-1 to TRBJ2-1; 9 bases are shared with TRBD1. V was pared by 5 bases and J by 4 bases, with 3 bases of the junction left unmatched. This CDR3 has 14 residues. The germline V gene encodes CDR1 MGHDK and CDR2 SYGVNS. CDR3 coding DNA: TGTGCCAGCAGTCCGGGGACAGGGTACAATGAGCAGTTCTTC. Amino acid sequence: CASSPGTGYNEQFF.

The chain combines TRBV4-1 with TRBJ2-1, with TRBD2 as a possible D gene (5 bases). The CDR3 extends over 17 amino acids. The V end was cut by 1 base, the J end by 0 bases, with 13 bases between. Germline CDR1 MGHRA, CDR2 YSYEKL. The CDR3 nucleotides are TGCGCCAGCAGCCAAGTTCCAGGACTCAGCTCCTACAATGAGCAGTTCTTC. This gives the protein CASSQVPGLSSYNEQFF.